This record concerns one TCR beta chain sequence. These data come from a study of blood T cell repertoires in COVID-19. Study-level background: The samples span acute and convalescent COVID-19 from the United States, Italy and Spain.

Germline loops: CDR1 LGHNA, CDR2 YSLEER. Trimming cost V 0 bases and J 2 bases, with 13 bases left between them. There are 16 residues in the CDR3. Sequenced by immunoSEQ multiplex PCR; TCRdb stores in-frame clones only, minus some. Among about 230,000 clones listed, approximately 90% were seen once. This receptor was obtained from a man aged 50 to 60 with COVID-19, enrolled during active disease. The specimen was peripheral blood. V is TRBV4-3 and J is TRBJ1-2; no clear D. The CDR3 DNA reads TGCGCCAGCAGCCAAGATTCCTCGGCGGTAAACTATGGCTACACCTTC. As protein: CASSQDSSAVNYGYTF.